The sequence of this T cell receptor (beta chain) was determined in a study of cytomegalovirus exposure and HLA in healthy donors. Study context: As an earlier analysis found, about 179 million T cells yielded about 120 million unique TCR beta sequences.

The PCR contained 60 Vbeta and 13 Jbeta primers. Per the original data handling: It was a later analysis that counted 83 million or so unique TCR beta chains, of which 9.5 million to 14 million were shared. TCRdb's copy holds only in-frame clones and misses some; the assay was immunoSEQ multiplex PCR. The V and J calls and clone size come from that table; D and trimming were worked out from the DNA. The sample consists of 150,000 or so clones, approximately 75% of them appearing once. Points from the study as a whole: Rarity held for most TCR sequences, but there were some public TCRs that occurred in many donors. The study dropped some indistinguishable V segments, TRBV6-2 and TRBV6-3 among them.

The length of the CDR3 is 14 residues. Germline V gene data show CDR1 as GTSNPN and CDR2 as SVGIG (reference sequence). With 1 base removed from V and 0 bases from J, the gap between germline ends came to 9 bases. On this clone itself: What it recognizes is unknown.

Sequencing was carried out using PBMCs. The chain joins TRBV30 to TRBJ1-1; no clear D. This receptor was obtained from a man in his late teens or twenties in good health and CMV-seronegative. This chain's CDR3 is CAWSERAMNTEAFF. DNA for the CDR3: TGTGCCTGGAGTGAGCGTGCAATGAACACTGAAGCTTTCTTT.